This T cell receptor beta chain was sequenced during a study of CXCR3-negative and CXCR3-positive naive CD8 T cells. As to this clonotype: Its matching antigen is unknown.

The TRB cDNA libraries were prepared by 5' RACE with UMI labels. TCRdb processed the 5' RACE reads again and assigns one entry to each CDR3 protein, with no DNA. The sample has 120,000 to 150,000 distinct CDR3 sequences; the top ten hold about 0.28%. In triplicate, each CD8+ T cell subset was sorted at around 290,000 cells per replicate. Study-level points and caveats: Relative to CXCR3-negative naive cells, CXCR3-positive naive cells had more hydrophobic TRB CDR3s.

The source material was naive CXCR3+ CD8+ T cells from blood. The subset denotes: CD45RO-CCR7+CD27+CD95- naive CD8+ T cells expressing CXCR3 (TNR3+). This clonotype originated in a human donor in good health. Some clones in this sample may be carry-over from other donors' samples.

The CDR3 reads CASSSTGYGYTF. This sequence joins TRBV5-4 and TRBJ1-2. The CDR3 spans 12 residues. Germline V gene sequence: CDR1 SGHNT, CDR2 YYREEE (reference sequence).